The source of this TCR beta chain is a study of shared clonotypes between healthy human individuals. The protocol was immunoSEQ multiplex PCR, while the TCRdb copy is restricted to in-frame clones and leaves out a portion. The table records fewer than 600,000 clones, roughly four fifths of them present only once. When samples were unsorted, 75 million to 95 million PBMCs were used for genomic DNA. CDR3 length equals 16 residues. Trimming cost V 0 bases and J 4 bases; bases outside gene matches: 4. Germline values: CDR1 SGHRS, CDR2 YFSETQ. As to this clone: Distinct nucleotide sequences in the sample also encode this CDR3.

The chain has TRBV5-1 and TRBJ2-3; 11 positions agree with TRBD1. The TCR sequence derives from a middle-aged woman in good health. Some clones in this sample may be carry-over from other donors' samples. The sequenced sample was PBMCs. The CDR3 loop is CASSLARTGGADTQYF. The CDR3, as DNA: TGCGCCAGCAGCTTGGCTAGGACAGGGGGCGCAGATACGCAGTATTTT.